This TCR beta chain is from a study of cytomegalovirus exposure and HLA in healthy donors. This CDR3 spans 15 amino acids. V gave up 6 bases and J gave up 8 bases, with 19 bases separating them. CDR1 and CDR2 from the germline V gene are KGHSH and LQKENI. PCR employed 60 Vbeta and 13 Jbeta primers. The repertoire was sequenced with immunoSEQ multiplex PCR; TCRdb's copy has only in-frame clones and lacks some. The sample records around 150,000 clones, around 77% being singletons. Sequenced sample: PBMCs. The chain has TRBV18 and TRBJ1-4, with a possible D match to TRBD1 (5 bases). This receptor was taken from a man aged 25 to 40 in good health. The CDR3 DNA sequence: TGTGCCAGCTCGCCCGAGGGACTCGGGGGGGAAAAACTGTTTTTT. It specifies CASSPEGLGGEKLFF.